This T cell receptor (beta chain) appears in the sequencing data of a study of monozygotic twins with inflammatory bowel disease. Study-level results: IBD patients displayed reduced TCRbeta diversity (inverse Simpson) when set against healthy co-twins. Twins classed as concordant or discordant showed no difference in repertoire similarity, possibly from limited power. Added variability in patient repertoires may stem from differing immunosuppressive treatments.

The CDR3 contains 16 residues. Germline V gene data show CDR1 as SGHRS and CDR2 as YFSETQ. Using the 5' RACE reads, TCRdb records one entry per CDR3 protein without DNA. Its listing shows about 330,000 distinct CDR3 sequences. A remark on this clonotype: What it recognizes is unknown.

The TCR comes from a human donor with ulcerative colitis or Crohn's disease, or a healthy co-twin of an affected twin (not recorded which). The sequenced sample consisted of blood. The rearrangement links TRBV5-1 to TRBJ2-1. This chain's CDR3 is CASSRATGTPYNEQFF.